The 7 T cell receptor beta chains reported below all come from one sample, sequenced in a study of cytomegalovirus exposure and HLA in healthy donors. A multiplex PCR was run with 60 Vbeta primers and 13 Jbeta primers. Some clones are missing from TCRdb's copy, which holds only in-frame ones; the method was immunoSEQ multiplex PCR. The table lists some 93,000 clones, approximately 60% of them singletons. Source material: PBMCs. Every receptor here comes from a boy aged 5-17 years in good health and CMV-seropositive.

V and J are TRBV6-5 and TRBJ1-2; 8 bases align to TRBD1. The V segment lost 8 bases and the J segment 4 bases; nucleotides outside the gene matches: 6. The CDR3 spans 13 residues. Germline V gene lookup returns CDR1 MNHEY and CDR2 SVGAGI. CDR3 nucleotide sequence: TGTGCCAGCGGACAGGGTATGAGCTATGGCTACACCTTC. Encoded protein: CASGQGMSYGYTF.

The chain joins TRBV7-6 to TRBJ2-7; a possible D gene is TRBD1 (6 bases). CDR3 size: 13 residues. Looked up from germline, CDR1 is SGHVS and CDR2 is FNYEAQ. The V gene lost 5 bases and the J gene lost 2 bases, with 10 bases spanning the gap. The CDR3 spells CASSQGRTYEQYF. CDR3 DNA: TGTGCCAGCAGCCAGGGGCGGACCTACGAGCAGTACTTC.

This sequence joins TRBV5-1 and TRBJ2-1; 11 nucleotides agree with TRBD1. Germline assignment: CDR1 SGHRS and CDR2 YFSETQ. Trimming took 0 bases from V and 6 from J; bases not matched to a gene: 8. CDR3 size: 17 residues. Here the CDR3 DNA reads TGCGCCAGCAGCTTGGGGGACAGGGGGATTCCGGGCAATGAGCAGTTCTTC. This sequence encodes CASSLGDRGIPGNEQFF.

This chain uses TRBV29-1 with TRBJ2-5; D not resolved. Per germline, CDR1 SQVTM and CDR2 ANQGSEA. V gave up 1 base and J gave up 1 base, with 10 bases separating them. CDR3 length: 14 amino acids. CDR3 nucleotides: TGCAGCGTTGAAGCCCCTAGGCTCCAAGAGACCCAGTACTTC. This codes for CSVEAPRLQETQYF.

The chain recombines TRBV5-3 with TRBJ1-1; 9 bases are a match to TRBD1. TRBV5-3 is an ORF, and what it does is uncertain. Trimming at V came to 5 bases and at J to 0 bases, leaving 11 bases not matched to a gene. CDR3 length equals 17 residues. This chain's CDR3 is CARSWDREYGVNTEAFF. CDR3 nucleotide sequence: TGTGCCAGAAGTTGGGACAGGGAATATGGTGTGAACACTGAAGCTTTCTTT.

CDR3 sequence reads: CASSSRQASYEQYF. The CDR3 coding sequence is TGTGCCAGCAGCTCTCGACAGGCTTCCTACGAGCAGTACTTC. The rearrangement links TRBV11-2 to TRBJ2-7, with D possibly being TRBD1 (6 bases). The V gene's germline CDR1 is SGHAT and CDR2 FQNNGV. The CDR3 has 14 amino acids. V was pared by 4 bases and J by 1 base, with 11 bases between.

The chain carries TRBV5-1 and TRBJ1-4; 7 positions match TRBD1. Per germline, CDR1 SGHRS and CDR2 YFSETQ. CDR3 length: 16 amino acids. Trimming cost V 0 bases and J 0 bases; bases outside gene matches: 2. The CDR3 reads CASSLGGGATNEKLFF. CDR3 DNA sequence: TGCGCCAGCAGCTTGGGAGGGGGCGCAACTAATGAAAAACTGTTTTTT.